This TCR beta chain stems from a study of blood T cells in healthy people across ages. The CDR3 runs to 15 residues. Germline V gives CDR1 SEHNR, CDR2 FQNEAQ (reference sequence). Turning to this clonotype: The target antigen is unknown. At one of its ends the junction is not consistent with the germline gene, which may arise from a read error.

The use of a sample-barcoded 5' primer and a J-beta primer mix characterized a second PCR of roughly 7 to 11 cycles. TCRdb independently ran MiXCR on the 5' RACE reads; one entry per CDR3 protein. The table lists approximately 810,000 distinct CDR3 sequences, about 37% of them singletons. Study-wide results and limits: Possibly, changes in expanded clonotypes were confounded because donor CMV status was unknown.

Each donor was a healthy Caucasian individual from Russia, aged roughly 6 to 95. The chain links TRBV7-9 to TRBJ2-1, with D perhaps TRBD1 (5 bases). Input material: blood. The TCR comes from a man aged 18-30 years in good health. In DNA, the CDR3 is TGTGCCAGCAGCCCCTCGCCTAGGGGCAACAATGAGCGGTTCTTC. It is translated as CASSPSPRGNNERFF.